This is a list of T cell receptor beta chains from one sample in a study of blood T cell repertoires in COVID-19. Method: immunoSEQ multiplex PCR; TCRdb's copy keeps in-frame clones and lacks some. The data contain tens of thousands of clones, roughly 87% of them singletons. Sequencing was done on a sample of peripheral blood. Receptor source: a woman in her fifties or sixties with acute or convalescent COVID-19. The conserved cysteine and the conserved F or W are not part of the CDR3 here. The order of the fields is J gene, V gene, CDR3 protein.

TRBJ1-2 | TRBV6-1 | ASSERTGGYYGYT
TRBJ1-2 | TRBV9 | ASSPRTGYNT
TRBJ2-7 | TRBV7-2 | ASSLGSGLHEQY
TRBJ2-4 | TRBV5-6 | ASSLPGGVAKNIQY
TRBJ1-1 | TRBV14 | ASSHITGMNTEAF
TRBJ1-5 | TRBV29-1 | SVQTGIGQPQH
TRBJ1-5 | TRBV19 | ASSMGISQPQH
TRBJ2-2 | TRBV24-1 | ATSDSIGQGLNTGELF
TRBJ1-2 | TRBV15 | ATSRGGTGGGYGYT
TRBJ2-3 | TRBV14 | ASSLSAVDTQY
TRBJ2-1 | TRBV24-1 | ATGQGNSYNEQF
TRBJ2-3 | TRBV19 | ASSPARSRAGDTQY
TRBJ1-4 | TRBV27 | ASSSRTDNNEKLF
TRBJ1-2 | TRBV7-9 | ASSFGTDYGYT
TRBJ1-1 | TRBV7-3 | ASSPAGRTEAF
TRBJ1-2 | TRBV7-2 | ASSPGTGRDFGYT
TRBJ1-1 | TRBV14 | ASSQDLGALTEAF
TRBJ2-1 | TRBV6-2/TRBV6-3 | ASSYRLAGDGEQF
TRBJ2-7 | TRBV7-3 | ASSPQVSAEQY
TRBJ1-6 | TRBV5-6 | ASSSTGSSPLH
TRBJ2-3 | TRBV5-1 | ASSLGGLTDTQY
TRBJ2-4 | TRBV6-6 | ASSFETGDKNIQY
TRBJ1-4 | TRBV2 | ASSDRAGALGEKLF
TRBJ1-1 | TRBV30 | AWSVSGGFEAF
TRBJ2-7 | TRBV30 | AWTPSDRGSNEQY
TRBJ1-1 | TRBV19 | ASRDRVGTEAF
TRBJ2-1 | TRBV25-1 | ASSEGGRGGSYNEQF
TRBJ2-7 | TRBV7-2 | ASSLEASGY
TRBJ1-4 | TRBV7-9 | ASSSGLGEKLF
TRBJ2-7 | TRBV5-5 | ASSFRPGERVLGSYEQY
TRBJ1-4 | TRBV7-6 | ASSPGSTGEEKLF
TRBJ1-6 | TRBV5-6 | ASSLAGGYSPLH